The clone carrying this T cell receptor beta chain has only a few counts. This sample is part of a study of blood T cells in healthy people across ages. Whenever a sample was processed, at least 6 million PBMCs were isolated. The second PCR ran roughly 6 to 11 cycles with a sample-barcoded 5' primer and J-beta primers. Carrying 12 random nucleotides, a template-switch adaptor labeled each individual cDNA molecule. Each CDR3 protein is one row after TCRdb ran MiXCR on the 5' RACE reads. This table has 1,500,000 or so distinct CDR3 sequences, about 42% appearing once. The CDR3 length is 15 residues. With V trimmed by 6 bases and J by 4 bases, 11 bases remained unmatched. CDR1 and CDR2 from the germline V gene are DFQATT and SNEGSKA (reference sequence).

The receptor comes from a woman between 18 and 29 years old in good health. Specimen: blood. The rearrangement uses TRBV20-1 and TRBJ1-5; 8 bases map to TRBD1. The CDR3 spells CSAGIVGQVNQPQHF. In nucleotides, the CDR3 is TGCAGTGCAGGGATTGTGGGACAGGTAAATCAGCCCCAGCATTTT.